This T cell receptor (beta chain) was sequenced for a study of cytomegalovirus exposure and HLA in healthy donors. Study-wide background: As an earlier analysis found, around 170 million T cells yielded about 120 million unique TCR beta sequences.

Overall study results and limits: In all likelihood, a cluster of highly shared sequence variants was a sequencing artifact. An ancestry cluster, one associated with Asian ancestry, reportedly showed fewer N-insertions than the approximately 660-donor mean in a later analysis. As was reported, the HLA-A and HLA-B alleles of most subjects were accurately predicted from TCR beta sequences.

A word on this clone: Its antigen is not identified.

Primers for the PCR totalled 60 Vbeta and 13 Jbeta. Assay: immunoSEQ multiplex PCR; the TCRdb copy retains only in-frame clones and omits some. Of 150,000 to 200,000 clones listed, 75% to 80% were seen once; the top ten hold nearly 6.5%. Germline values: CDR1 SGHTA, CDR2 FQGNSA. Trimming shortened V by 5 bases and J by 4 bases, and 9 bases separated the two germline ends. CDR3 length: 13 residues. The sample consisted of PBMCs. The chain combines TRBV7-2 with TRBJ1-5; D is unclear. The clonotype comes from a man aged 35 to 55 in good health and CMV-seropositive. For the CDR3, the DNA is TGTGCCAGCAGCCCAGAGGGTAATCAGCCCCAGCATTTT. This gives the protein CASSPEGNQPQHF. Together with reference TRBV7-2 and TRBJ1-5, the CDR3 gives the full variable domain: GAGVSQSPSNKVTEKGKDVELRCDPISGHTALYWYRQSLGQGLEFLIYFQGNSAPDKSGLPSDRFSAERTGGSVSTLTIQRTQQEDSAVYLCASSPEGNQPQHFGDGTRLSIL.